Included here is one T cell receptor beta chain sequence, with context. Assay used: immunoSEQ multiplex PCR; TCRdb lists only in-frame clones, some missing. The sample carries just over 90,000 clones, roughly 85% recorded once. The sample comes from a study of blood T cell repertoires in COVID-19. The ends lost 8 bases at V and 11 bases at J; junction bases unmatched: 11. Germline-derived CDR1 and CDR2 are MNHEY and SVGAGI. There are 12 residues in the CDR3. This TCR derives from a human donor in a cohort sampled during active COVID-19. Sample: peripheral blood. The chain carries TRBV6-5 and TRBJ1-1, with 7 nucleotides matching TRBD1. The CDR3 region has the DNA TGTGCCAGCCGAACAGGGGAGAGATGGGCTTTCTTT. This sequence encodes CASRTGERWAFF.